This TCR beta chain came from a study of CD8 T cells in ankylosing spondylitis. Study-wide findings and caveats: Clones linked to disease were reported to show significant enrichment in matched ankylosing spondylitis synovial fluid. The study identified a TCR beta motif of under 10 highly homologous variants that appeared characteristic of ankylosing spondylitis blood. Disease-linked clones, CD8+, were relatively rare in peripheral blood.

TCRdb itself ran the 5' RACE reads through MiXCR, one entry per CDR3 protein. The sample includes 150,000 to 200,000 distinct CDR3 sequences, about 16% of them seen just once. As concerns this clonotype: Its antigen is undetermined.

This clonotype was obtained from a male donor with ankylosing spondylitis or in good health (not recorded which). The sequenced sample was blood, either unsorted or a sorted T cell fraction (not recorded which).

This CDR3 reads CASRGVRRGGTDTQYF. In DNA, the CDR3 is TGTGCCAGCAGGGGGGTGAGGCGGGGAGGCACAGATACGCAGTATTTT. V usage is TRBV11-2 and J usage is TRBJ2-3; possibly TRBD2 for D (6 bases). Trimming removed 6 bases at V and 1 base at J, with 17 bases between. The CDR3 is 16 residues long. Per the germline V gene, CDR1 is SGHAT and CDR2 is FQNNGV.